This entry lists 21 T cell receptor beta chains sequenced from one sample in a study of blood T cells in healthy people across ages (dated by TCRdb to 2014 to 2015). Preparation of the library involved 5' RACE. Sequencer: Illumina HiSeq 2500. The second PCR ran for roughly 6 to 11 cycles and used a J-beta primer mix along with a sample-barcoded 5' primer. Clones were called with MiXCR by TCRdb after fastp trimmed the public reads at Q25, and only in-frame beta chains were retained. Duplicate CDR3 protein sequences are folded into a single record with the most common DNA and genes. In this sample the table shows approximately 1,000,000 distinct CDR3 sequences, 40% to 55% of which occur a single time. The biggest ten clones account for approximately 20% of the sample. The sequenced sample consisted of blood. The receptors here all came from a woman aged 55-70 years in good health.

V gene TRBV6-1 combines with J gene TRBJ1-2; D gene uncertain. This CDR3 comprises 14 residues. Germline values: CDR1 MNHNS, CDR2 SASEGT. The V end lost 3 bases, the J end lost 4 bases, and 12 bases lay between the germline ends. CDR3 region: CASSEAPASYGYTF. CDR3 coding DNA: TGTGCCAGCAGTGAGGCTCCCGCCAGCTATGGCTACACCTTC.

This clonotype was observed at least ten times. V is TRBV20-1 and J is TRBJ2-5; no firm D call. CDR1 and CDR2 from the germline V gene are DFQATT and SNEGSKA (reference sequence). Trimming cost V 1 base and J 0 bases, with 15 bases left between them. This CDR3 is built from 16 residues. CDR3 sequence reads: CSARALEWGYQETQYF. In DNA, the CDR3 is TGCAGTGCTAGAGCTCTAGAATGGGGATACCAAGAGACCCAGTACTTC.

This clonotype appeared a few times. The chain combines TRBV27 with TRBJ2-7; D may be TRBD2 (7 bases). Trimming stripped 5 bases from V and 4 bases from J, with 15 bases between. The germline gives CDR1 MNHEY, CDR2 SMNVEV (reference sequence). The CDR3 runs to 14 residues. The CDR3 DNA is TGTGCCAGCAGTCGGGGGGCGGAAAAGTACGAGCAGTACTTC. Encoded protein: CASSRGAEKYEQYF.

This clonotype was recorded a few times. This rearrangement joins TRBV12-3 or TRBV12-4 to TRBJ2-4, with D unclear. The V gene lost 4 bases and the J gene lost 2 bases, with 6 bases spanning the gap. The CDR3 length is 13 residues. The CDR3 loop is CASSWSSKNIQYF. The CDR3, as DNA: TGTGCCAGCAGTTGGAGTTCCAAAAACATTCAGTACTTC.

This clonotype appeared a few times. This chain links TRBV14 with TRBJ2-1; perhaps TRBD2 as D (7 bases). CDR1 is SGHDN, CDR2 FVKESK, per germline. V shed 0 bases and J shed 4 bases, with 22 bases lying between them. This CDR3 comprises 19 residues. This CDR3 reads CASSQESIYWGGAYNEQFF. CDR3 nucleotide sequence: TGTGCCAGCAGCCAAGAATCTATTTACTGGGGGGGGGCTTACAATGAGCAGTTCTTC.

This clonotype appeared once. The rearrangement uses TRBV20-1 and TRBJ2-1; 7 bases match TRBD2. The length of the CDR3 is 16 residues. Germline CDR1 and CDR2: DFQATT and SNEGSKA (reference sequence). V was clipped by 0 bases and J by 3 bases; unmatched bases: 8. The DNA for the CDR3 is TGCAGTGCTAGAGATCGAGGGCGGGAGAACTACAATGAGCAGTTCTTC. As protein: CSARDRGRENYNEQFF.

At least ten counts were recorded for this clonotype. The rearrangement joins TRBV10-3 to TRBJ2-3; TRBD2 is a possible D gene (5 bases). The V and J ends lost 0 bases and 6 bases respectively, with 10 bases between them. Germline-derived CDR1 and CDR2 are ENHRY and SYGVKD. The CDR3 length is 14 residues. The chain's CDR3 is CAISESSGIDTQYF. As DNA, the CDR3 is TGTGCCATCAGTGAGTCGTCGGGAATCGATACGCAGTATTTT.

This clonotype was counted only a few times. The chain uses TRBV12-3 or TRBV12-4 and TRBJ1-4; D might be TRBD1 (5 bases). The CDR3 is 13 amino acids. V gave up 5 bases and J gave up 8 bases, with 12 bases separating them. The CDR3 sequence: CASSRDGGEKLFF. The CDR3 nucleotides are TGTGCCAGCAGTCGGGACGGGGGAGAAAAACTGTTTTTT.

The CDR3 protein is CASSLVRDPPTDTQYF. The CDR3 coding sequence is TGTGCCAGCAGTTTGGTCAGGGATCCCCCCACAGATACGCAGTATTTT. The chain has TRBV27 and TRBJ2-3; D perhaps matches TRBD1 (5 bases). The V and J ends lost 3 bases and 2 bases respectively, with 15 bases between them. The CDR3 is 16 residues long. Germline V CDR1 and CDR2: MNHEY, SMNVEV (reference sequence).

The rearrangement links TRBV5-1 to TRBJ2-1; D ambiguous. The V end lost 3 bases, the J end lost 9 bases, and 10 bases lay between the germline ends. The CDR3 covers 12 residues. Germline V gene data show CDR1 as SGHRS and CDR2 as YFSETQ. This CDR3 is CASSWVSGEQFF. The CDR3 bases are TGCGCCAGCAGCTGGGTTAGTGGTGAGCAGTTCTTC.

As concerns this clonotype: One base away lies a much larger clone, so this may be a sequencing read error. The chain joins TRBV28 to TRBJ2-7; maybe TRBD1 (5 bases). The J call could be wrong; TRBJ2-5 is a better fit for the DNA end. Germline CDR1 MDHEN, CDR2 SYDVKM. This CDR3 is built from 14 residues. The CDR3 region is CASSVADSQETQYF. The CDR3 nucleotides read TGTGCCAGCAGTGTAGCCGACAGCCAAGAGACCCAGTACTTC.

This clonotype turned up a few times. The rearrangement links TRBV3-1 to TRBJ2-7; 10 bases align to TRBD2. CDR3 length: 17 residues. The germline V gene encodes CDR1 LGHDT and CDR2 YNNKEL (reference sequence). J gave up 1 base and V 4 bases, and 10 bases lay outside the gene matches. For the CDR3, the DNA is TGTGCCAGCAGCCCGAAACCCGGACTAGCGGCTTCCTACGAGCAGTACTTC. As protein: CASSPKPGLAASYEQYF.

The chain employs TRBV5-1 and TRBJ2-3; D uncertain. Trimming stripped 4 bases from V and 2 bases from J, with 8 bases between. Germline CDR1 and CDR2: SGHRS and YFSETQ. The CDR3 runs 13 residues. The CDR3 sequence is CASSNGITDTQYF. In DNA form, the CDR3 reads TGCGCCAGCAGCAACGGCATCACAGATACGCAGTATTTT.

The sample holds one count of this clonotype. The chain recombines TRBV5-1 with TRBJ2-1, with a possible D match to TRBD2 (6 bases). Trimming pared 2 bases from V and 8 bases from J, leaving 20 bases between. The CDR3 is 16 residues long. Per germline, CDR1 SGHRS and CDR2 YFSETQ. The DNA of the CDR3 is TGCGCCAGCAGCTTTACGACTAGTGGCTTTTTTGATGAGCAGTTCTTC. This sequence encodes CASSFTTSGFFDEQFF.

This chain's CDR3 is CASSLSSGDMRYEQFF. CDR3 in DNA: TGTGCCAGCAGTTTATCTTCCGGGGACATGCGCTACGAGCAGTTCTTC. The rearrangement links TRBV27 to TRBJ2-1; D might be TRBD1 (6 bases). Germline assignment: CDR1 MNHEY and CDR2 SMNVEV (reference sequence). This CDR3 region has 16 residues. V was clipped by 0 bases and J by 10 bases, with 19 bases between them.

This clonotype has at least ten counts. The rearrangement joins TRBV7-6 to TRBJ2-7; TRBD1 matches 10 bases. Germline assignment: CDR1 SGHVS and CDR2 FNYEAQ. This CDR3 contains 13 residues. Trimming removed 3 bases from V and 5 bases from J; junction bases left unmatched: 1. CDR3: CASSFGTGDEQYF. The CDR3 DNA follows: TGTGCCAGCAGCTTCGGGACAGGGGACGAGCAGTACTTC.

This clonotype was seen only once. This could be a read error, since a much larger clone is one nucleotide away. This rearrangement joins TRBV27 to TRBJ2-1, with 7 nucleotides matching TRBD2. The CDR3 has 13 residues. CDR1 is MNHEY and CDR2 is SMNVEV in the germline V gene (reference sequence). The CDR3 DNA reads as TGTGTCAGCGGGACTGCAGAACGCAATGAGCAGTTCTTC. Amino acid sequence: CVSGTAERNEQFF.

This clonotype was seen a single time. This CDR3 reads CASTKNPGAQETQYF. CDR3 nucleotide sequence: TGTGCCAGCACCAAAAATCCAGGGGCACAAGAGACCCAGTACTTC. This chain connects TRBV7-9 to TRBJ2-5, with TRBD1 as a possible D gene (6 bases). V was trimmed by 7 bases and J by 2 bases, leaving 17 bases between them. CDR3 size: 15 residues. In germline, CDR1 is SEHNR, CDR2 FQNEAQ (reference sequence).

The chain joins TRBV7-9 to TRBJ1-5; D might be TRBD1 (6 bases). Germline CDR1 and CDR2: SEHNR and FQNEAQ (reference sequence). The CDR3 consists of 13 residues. Trimming took 6 bases from V and 9 from J, leaving 15 bases between them. CDR3 residues: CASRQGGDMPQHF. In DNA form, the CDR3 reads TGTGCCAGCAGACAGGGTGGGGATATGCCCCAGCATTTT.

J is TRBJ2-3 and V is TRBV20-1; TRBD1 matches 7 bases. In germline, CDR1 is DFQATT, CDR2 SNEGSKA (reference sequence). CDR3 size: 14 residues. CDR3 loop: CSEIDREGGDTQYF. CDR3 DNA: TGCAGCGAAATAGACAGGGAAGGTGGAGATACGCAGTATTTT.

This chain uses TRBV2 with TRBJ2-3, with 11 bases aligning to TRBD2. The CDR3 is made up of 16 amino acids. J gave up 2 bases and V 3 bases, and 4 bases lay outside the gene matches. Germline CDR1 SNHLY, CDR2 FYNNEI. CDR3 sequence: CASSDIAGGLTDTQYF. The CDR3 DNA reads TGTGCCAGCAGTGACATAGCGGGGGGGCTCACAGATACGCAGTATTTT.